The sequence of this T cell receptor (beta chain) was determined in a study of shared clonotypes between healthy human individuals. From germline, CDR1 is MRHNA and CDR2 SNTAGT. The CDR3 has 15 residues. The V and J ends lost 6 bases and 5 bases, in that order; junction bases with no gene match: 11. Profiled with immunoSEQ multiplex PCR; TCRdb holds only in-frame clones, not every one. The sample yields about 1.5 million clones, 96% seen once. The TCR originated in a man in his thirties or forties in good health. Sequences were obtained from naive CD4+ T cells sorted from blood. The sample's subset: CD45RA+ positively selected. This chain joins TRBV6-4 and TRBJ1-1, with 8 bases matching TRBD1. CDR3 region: CASRGPGTGGTEAFF. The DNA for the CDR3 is TGTGCCAGCAGAGGCCCCGGGACAGGAGGGACTGAAGCTTTCTTT.